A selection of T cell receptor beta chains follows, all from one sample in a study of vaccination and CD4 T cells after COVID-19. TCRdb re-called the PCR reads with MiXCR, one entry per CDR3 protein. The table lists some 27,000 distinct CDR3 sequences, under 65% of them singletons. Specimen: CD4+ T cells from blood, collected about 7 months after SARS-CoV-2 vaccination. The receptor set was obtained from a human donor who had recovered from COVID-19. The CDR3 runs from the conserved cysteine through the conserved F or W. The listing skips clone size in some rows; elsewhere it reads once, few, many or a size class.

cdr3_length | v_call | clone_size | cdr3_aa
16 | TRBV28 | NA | CASTTGGSYYNSPLHF
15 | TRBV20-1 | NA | CSARENRGGYNEQFF
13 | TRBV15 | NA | CATRGRGRPEQYF
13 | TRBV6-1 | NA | CASTQANTDTQYF
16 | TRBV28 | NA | CASSFGQGYNPGEQYF
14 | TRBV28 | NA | CASSPVAGPGELFF
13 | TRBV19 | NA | CASRLAGAGELFF
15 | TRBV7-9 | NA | CASSSADRYNYGYTF
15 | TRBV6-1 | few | CASSPMSSYNSPLHF
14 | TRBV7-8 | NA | CASRGLTRPYEQYF
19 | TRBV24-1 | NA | CATSDPSYRGPSSYNEQFF
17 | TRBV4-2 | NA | CASSQEARPWVGETQYF
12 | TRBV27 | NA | CASRTGFQPQHF
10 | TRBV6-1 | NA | CANRGNEQYF
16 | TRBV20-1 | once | CSARDASGLHQETQYF
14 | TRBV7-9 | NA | CASSPGTSFNEQFF
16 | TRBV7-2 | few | CASSLVAGTPTYEQYF
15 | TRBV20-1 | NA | CSARSASGRRDTQYF
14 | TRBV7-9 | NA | CASSPGISQETQYF
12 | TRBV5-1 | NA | CASSSGTGPYTF
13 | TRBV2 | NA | CASKGHVLSEQYF
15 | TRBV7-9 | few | CASSSDKGTAYEQYF